This is a list of T cell receptor beta chains from one sample in a study of CD8 T cells in Susac syndrome. TCRdb re-derived calls from the immunoSEQ multiplex PCR reads in MiXCR, one entry per CDR3 protein. The sample has 80,000 or so distinct CDR3 sequences, roughly 96% seen once. Sequenced: CD8+ T cells from PBMCs. These receptors all stem from a human donor with Susac syndrome. Each CDR3 is given with its conserved first and last residue. D genes are given only for firm matches. The size field is filled for only some rows; it gives once, few, many or a size class.

v_gene,d_gene,j_gene,abundance,CDR3aa,CDR3nt
TRBV7-9,-,TRBJ2-3,-,CASSSSGTAITDTQYF,TGTGCCAGCAGCTCGAGCGGGACAGCTATCACAGATACGCAGTATTTT
TRBV18,-,TRBJ1-2,-,CASSPDSGYTF,TGTGCCAGCTCACCCGACAGTGGCTACACCTTC
TRBV6-5,-,TRBJ2-7,-,CASSYKGGGYEQYF,TGTGCCAGCAGTTATAAAGGAGGAGGCTACGAGCAGTACTTC
TRBV20-1,-,TRBJ2-2,once,CSARAGTGELFF,TGCAGTGCTAGGGCGGGCACCGGGGAGCTGTTTTTT
TRBV15,-,TRBJ1-2,-,CATSRLLRGGSGYTF,TGTGCCACCAGCAGACTACTCAGGGGAGGGAGTGGCTACACCTTC
TRBV29-1,-,TRBJ2-7,few,CSVARGYEQYF,TGCAGCGTGGCCAGGGGCTACGAGCAGTACTTC
TRBV7-3,-,TRBJ1-1,-,CASSFSDMSRDTEAFF,TGTGCCAGCAGCTTCTCCGATATGTCCAGGGACACTGAAGCTTTCTTT
TRBV4-3,-,TRBJ2-1,-,CASSQEGNYNEQFF,TGCGCCAGCAGCCAAGAAGGGAACTACAATGAGCAGTTCTTC
TRBV2,-,TRBJ2-6,-,CASEGFSGANVLTF,TGTGCCAGTGAGGGGTTCTCTGGGGCCAACGTCCTGACTTTC
TRBV20-1,-,TRBJ1-2,-,CSASEDLSHNYGYTF,TGCAGTGCTAGTGAGGATCTTTCTCACAACTATGGCTACACCTTC
TRBV10-3,TRBD2,TRBJ2-5,-,CAISGGKRGEETQYF,TGTGCCATCAGTGGGGGAAAGCGGGGGGAAGAGACCCAGTACTTC
TRBV28,-,TRBJ1-6,-,CASRDLGGTPLHF,TGTGCCAGCCGGGACTTAGGCGGGACACCCCTCCACTTT
TRBV2,TRBD1,TRBJ1-1,-,CAMQVPGTALPEAFF,TGTGCCATGCAGGTTCCCGGGACAGCACTTCCTGAAGCTTTCTTT
TRBV29-1,-,TRBJ1-1,once,CSVEARSGAFF,TGCAGCGTTGAAGCCCGGTCAGGCGCTTTCTTT
TRBV5-1,-,TRBJ2-3,-,CASSLLGRVTDTQYF,TGCGCCAGCAGCTTGTTGGGCAGGGTCACAGATACGCAGTATTTT
TRBV29-1,-,TRBJ2-3,once,CSVWSTDTQYF,TGCAGCGTTTGGAGCACAGATACGCAGTATTTT
TRBV28,-,TRBJ2-7,once,CRVAFYEQYF,TGTCGTGTGGCCTTCTACGAGCAGTACTTC
TRBV5-6,TRBD2,TRBJ2-3,-,CASSARDYLTDTQYF,TGTGCCAGCAGCGCGAGGGACTACCTCACAGATACGCAGTATTTT
TRBV24-1,TRBD2,TRBJ2-1,-,CATGGAYNEQFF,TGTGCCACGGGGGGGGCCTACAATGAGCAGTTCTTC
TRBV7-9,TRBD1,TRBJ2-7,-,CASSSTGQGSYEQYF,TGTGCCAGCAGTTCGACGGGACAGGGCTCCTACGAGCAGTACTTC
TRBV14,TRBD1,TRBJ2-2,-,CASSQDQGARTGELFF,TGTGCCAGCAGCCAAGATCAGGGGGCGCGCACCGGGGAGCTGTTTTTT
TRBV20-1,-,TRBJ2-5,-,CSARETNQGFAQYF,TGCAGTGCTAGAGAGACGAATCAAGGTTTCGCCCAGTACTTC
TRBV7-2,-,TRBJ2-1,once,CASSYVSGEQFF,TGTGCCAGCAGCTACGTTAGCGGAGAGCAGTTCTTC
TRBV21-1,-,TRBJ2-7,-,CASICGQSYEQYF,TGTGCCAGCATCTGCGGACAGTCCTACGAGCAGTACTTC
TRBV4-3,-,TRBJ2-7,-,CASRGRDRPSYEQYF,TGCGCCAGCAGGGGCCGCGACAGGCCGTCCTACGAGCAGTACTTC
TRBV7-8,TRBD2,TRBJ2-6,-,CASSPGGRSFSGANVLTF,TGTGCCAGCAGCCCGGGAGGCAGGTCATTCTCTGGGGCCAACGTCCTGACTTTC
TRBV19,TRBD2,TRBJ2-1,-,CASSISGGANEQFF,TGTGCCAGTAGTATAAGCGGGGGGGCGAATGAGCAGTTCTTC
TRBV9,TRBD1,TRBJ2-5,-,CASSVFGTGEETQYF,TGTGCCAGCAGCGTATTTGGGACAGGAGAAGAGACCCAGTACTTC
TRBV15,-,TRBJ2-5,-,CATSTDPVGVEETQYF,TGTGCCACCAGCACAGACCCCGTTGGAGTCGAGGAGACCCAGTACTTC
TRBV5-4,TRBD1,TRBJ1-1,-,CASSFQGGGEAFF,TGTGCCAGCAGCTTCCAGGGGGGTGGTGAAGCTTTCTTT
TRBV30,TRBD2,TRBJ2-7,-,CAWAGLGDYEQYF,TGTGCCTGGGCGGGACTAGGAGACTACGAGCAGTACTTC
TRBV20-1,-,TRBJ1-5,-,CSARDYKRPHSNQPQHF,TGCAGTGCCCGGGACTACAAACGCCCTCATAGCAATCAGCCCCAGCATTTT
TRBV2,-,TRBJ2-7,-,CASSDLPGVGYEQYF,TGTGCCAGCAGTGATCTACCCGGGGTTGGCTACGAGCAGTACTTC
TRBV20-1,-,TRBJ1-2,-,CSARTGRWYGYTF,TGCAGTGCTAGGACAGGTAGATGGTATGGCTACACCTTC
TRBV11-2,TRBD1,TRBJ1-2,-,CASSSWEGTGNYGYTF,TGTGCCAGCAGCTCCTGGGAGGGGACAGGGAACTATGGCTACACCTTC
TRBV29-1,-,TRBJ2-1,-,CSVETPTQQFF,TGCAGCGTTGAAACCCCCACCCAGCAGTTCTTC
TRBV5-1,TRBD1,TRBJ1-2,-,CASSSYRDRNYGYTF,TGCGCCAGCAGCAGTTACCGGGACAGGAACTATGGCTACACCTTC
TRBV29-1,-,TRBJ1-5,-,CSVAGGDGSNQPQHF,TGCAGCGTTGCTGGAGGGGATGGGAGCAATCAGCCCCAGCATTTT